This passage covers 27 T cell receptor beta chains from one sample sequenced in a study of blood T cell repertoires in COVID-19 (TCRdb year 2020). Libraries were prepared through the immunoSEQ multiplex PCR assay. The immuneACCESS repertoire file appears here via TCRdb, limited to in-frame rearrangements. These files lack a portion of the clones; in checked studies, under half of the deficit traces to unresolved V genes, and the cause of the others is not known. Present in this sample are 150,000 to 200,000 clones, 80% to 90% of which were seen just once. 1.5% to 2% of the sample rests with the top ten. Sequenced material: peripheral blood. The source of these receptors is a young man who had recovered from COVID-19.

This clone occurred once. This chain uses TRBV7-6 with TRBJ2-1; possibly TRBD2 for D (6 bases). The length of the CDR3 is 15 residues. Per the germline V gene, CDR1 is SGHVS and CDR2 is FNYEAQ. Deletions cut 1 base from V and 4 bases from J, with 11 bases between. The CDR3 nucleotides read TGTGCCAGCAGCTTAGATGGTAGCGGATACAATGAGCAGTTCTTC. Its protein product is CASSLDGSGYNEQFF. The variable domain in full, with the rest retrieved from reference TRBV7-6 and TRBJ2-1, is GAGVSQSPRYKVTKRGQDVALRCDPISGHVSLYWYRQALGQGPEFLTYFNYEAQQDKSGLPNDRFSAERPEGSISTLTIQRTEQRDSAMYRCASSLDGSGYNEQFFGPGTRLTVL.

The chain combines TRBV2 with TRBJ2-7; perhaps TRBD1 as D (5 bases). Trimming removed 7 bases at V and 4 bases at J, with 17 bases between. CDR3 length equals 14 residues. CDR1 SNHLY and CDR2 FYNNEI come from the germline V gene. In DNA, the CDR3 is TGTGCCAGCAAAGGGGTAATTTTGGCTTACGAGCAGTACTTC. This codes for CASKGVILAYEQYF.

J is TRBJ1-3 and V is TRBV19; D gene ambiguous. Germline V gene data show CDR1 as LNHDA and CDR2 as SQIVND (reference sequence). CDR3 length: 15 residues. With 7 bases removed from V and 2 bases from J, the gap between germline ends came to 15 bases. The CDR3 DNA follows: TGTGCCAGTACCAAGTCGGGTTCGGCTGGAAACACCATATATTTT. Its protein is CASTKSGSAGNTIYF.

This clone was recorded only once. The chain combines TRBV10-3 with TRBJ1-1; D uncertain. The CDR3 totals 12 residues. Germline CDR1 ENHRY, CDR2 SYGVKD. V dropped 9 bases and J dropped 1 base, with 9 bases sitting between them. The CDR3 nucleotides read TGTGCCATGAGGAGCCAGAACACTGAAGCTTTCTTT. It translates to CAMRSQNTEAFF.

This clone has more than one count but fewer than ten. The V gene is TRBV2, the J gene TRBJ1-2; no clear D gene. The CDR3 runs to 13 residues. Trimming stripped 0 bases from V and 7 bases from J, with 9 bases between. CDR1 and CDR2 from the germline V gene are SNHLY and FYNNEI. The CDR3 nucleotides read TGTGCCAGCAGTGAAGCGCCCCAGCGTGGCTACACCTTC. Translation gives CASSEAPQRGYTF.

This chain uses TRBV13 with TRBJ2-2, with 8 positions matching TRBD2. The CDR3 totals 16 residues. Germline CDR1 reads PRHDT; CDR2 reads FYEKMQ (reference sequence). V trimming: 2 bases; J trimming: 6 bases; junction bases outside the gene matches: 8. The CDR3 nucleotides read TGTGCCAGCAGCTTAAGGAAGCGGGAGATCGCCGGGGAGCTGTTTTTT. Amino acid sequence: CASSLRKREIAGELFF.

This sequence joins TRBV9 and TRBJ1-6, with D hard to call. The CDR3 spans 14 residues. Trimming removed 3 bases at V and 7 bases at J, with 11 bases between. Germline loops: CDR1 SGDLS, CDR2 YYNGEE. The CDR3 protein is CASSAFYSNSPLHF. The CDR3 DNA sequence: TGTGCCAGCAGCGCGTTCTATTCAAATTCACCCCTCCACTTT.

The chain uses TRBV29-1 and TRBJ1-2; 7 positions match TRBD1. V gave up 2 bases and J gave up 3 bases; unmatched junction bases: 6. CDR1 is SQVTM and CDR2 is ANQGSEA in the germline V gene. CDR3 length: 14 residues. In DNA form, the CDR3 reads TGCAGCGTTGAACCGCCGGGACAGTACTATGGCTACACCTTC. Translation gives CSVEPPGQYYGYTF.

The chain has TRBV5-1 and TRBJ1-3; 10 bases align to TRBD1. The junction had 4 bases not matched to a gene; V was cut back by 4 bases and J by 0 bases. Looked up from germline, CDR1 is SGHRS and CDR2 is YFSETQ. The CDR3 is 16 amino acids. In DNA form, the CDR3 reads TGCGCCAGCAGCGCACGACAGGGGGCCTCTGGAAACACCATATATTTT. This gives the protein CASSARQGASGNTIYF.

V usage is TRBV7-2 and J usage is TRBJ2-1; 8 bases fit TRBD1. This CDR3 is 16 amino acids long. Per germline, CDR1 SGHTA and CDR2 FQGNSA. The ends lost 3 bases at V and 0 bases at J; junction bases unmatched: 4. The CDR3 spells CASSFAGTGSYNEQFF. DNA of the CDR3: TGTGCCAGCAGCTTTGCCGGGACAGGCTCCTACAATGAGCAGTTCTTC.

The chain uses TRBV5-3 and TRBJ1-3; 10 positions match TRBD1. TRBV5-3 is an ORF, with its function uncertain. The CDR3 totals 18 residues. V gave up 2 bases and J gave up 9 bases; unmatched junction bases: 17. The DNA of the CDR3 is TGTGCCAGAAGCTTTAGGTACCCCGGGACAGGGGTTAAAGGCACCATATATTTT. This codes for CARSFRYPGTGVKGTIYF.

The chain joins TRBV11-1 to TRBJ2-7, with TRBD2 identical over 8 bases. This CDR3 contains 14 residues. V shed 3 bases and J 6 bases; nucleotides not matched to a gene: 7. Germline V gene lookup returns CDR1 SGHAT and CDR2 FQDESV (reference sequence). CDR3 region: CASSFGGRSFEQYF. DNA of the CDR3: TGTGCCAGCAGCTTCGGCGGGAGGTCGTTCGAGCAGTACTTC.

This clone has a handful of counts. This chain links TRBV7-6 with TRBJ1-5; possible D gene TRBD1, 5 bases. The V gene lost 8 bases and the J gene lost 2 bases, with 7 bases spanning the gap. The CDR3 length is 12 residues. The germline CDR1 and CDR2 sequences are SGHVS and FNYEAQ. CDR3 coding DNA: TGTGCCAGCGGGGGGGGCAATCAGCCCCAGCATTTT. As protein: CASGGGNQPQHF.

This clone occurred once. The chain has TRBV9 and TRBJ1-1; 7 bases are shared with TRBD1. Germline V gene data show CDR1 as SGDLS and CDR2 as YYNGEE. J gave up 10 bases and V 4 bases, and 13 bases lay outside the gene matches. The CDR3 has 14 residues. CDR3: CASSPRTGVPVAFF. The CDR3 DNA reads TGTGCCAGCAGCCCCCGGACAGGCGTCCCCGTAGCTTTCTTT.

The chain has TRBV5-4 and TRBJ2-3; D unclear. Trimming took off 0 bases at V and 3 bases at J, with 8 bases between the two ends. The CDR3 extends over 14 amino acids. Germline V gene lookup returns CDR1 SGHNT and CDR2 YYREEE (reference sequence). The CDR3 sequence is CASSLGARTDTQYF. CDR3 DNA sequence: TGTGCCAGCAGCTTGGGGGCTCGGACAGATACGCAGTATTTT.

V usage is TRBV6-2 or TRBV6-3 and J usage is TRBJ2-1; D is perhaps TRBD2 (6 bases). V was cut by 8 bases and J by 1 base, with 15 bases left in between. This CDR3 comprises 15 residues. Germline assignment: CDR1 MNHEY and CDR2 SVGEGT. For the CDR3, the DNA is TGTGCCAGCCGCCCCCCCAGCGGGTCCTACAATGAGCAGTTCTTC. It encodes CASRPPSGSYNEQFF.

CDR3 in amino acids: CATSRSSTDTQYF. The CDR3 bases are TGTGCCACCAGCAGATCTAGCACAGATACGCAGTATTTT. The J gene is TRBJ2-3, the V gene TRBV15, with no clear D. The ends were cut back, 2 bases at V and 0 bases at J, with 3 bases in the middle. The CDR3 is 13 amino acids. Germline V gene data show CDR1 as LNHNV and CDR2 as YYDKDF (reference sequence).

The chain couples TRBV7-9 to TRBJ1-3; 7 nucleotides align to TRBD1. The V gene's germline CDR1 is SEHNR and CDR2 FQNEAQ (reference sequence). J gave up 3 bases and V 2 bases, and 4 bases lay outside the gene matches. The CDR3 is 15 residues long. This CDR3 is CASSLKGALGNTIYF. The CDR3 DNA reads TGTGCCAGCAGCTTAAAGGGGGCGCTTGGAAACACCATATATTTT.

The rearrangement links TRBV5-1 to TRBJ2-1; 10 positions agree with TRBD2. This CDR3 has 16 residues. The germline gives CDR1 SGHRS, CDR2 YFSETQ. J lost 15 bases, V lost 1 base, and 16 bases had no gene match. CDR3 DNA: TGCGCCAGCAGCTTGAGTGGGACTAGCGCCAGCGGGGGCTTGTTCTTC. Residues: CASSLSGTSASGGLFF.

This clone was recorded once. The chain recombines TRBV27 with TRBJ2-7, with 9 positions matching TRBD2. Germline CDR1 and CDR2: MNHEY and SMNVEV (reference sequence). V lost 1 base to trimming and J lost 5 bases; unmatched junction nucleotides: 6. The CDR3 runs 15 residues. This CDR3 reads CASSLLGTSNHEQYF. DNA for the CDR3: TGTGCCAGCAGTTTATTAGGGACTAGCAACCACGAGCAGTACTTC.

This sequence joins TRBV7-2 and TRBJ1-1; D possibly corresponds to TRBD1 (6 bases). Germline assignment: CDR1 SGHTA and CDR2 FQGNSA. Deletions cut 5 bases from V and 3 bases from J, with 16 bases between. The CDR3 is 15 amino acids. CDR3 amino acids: CASSPQQGWDTEAFF. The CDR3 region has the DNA TGTGCCAGCAGCCCTCAACAGGGTTGGGACACTGAAGCTTTCTTT. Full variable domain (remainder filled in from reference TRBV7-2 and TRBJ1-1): GAGVSQSPSNKVTEKGKDVELRCDPISGHTALYWYRQSLGQGLEFLIYFQGNSAPDKSGLPSDRFSAERTGGSVSTLTIQRTQQEDSAVYLCASSPQQGWDTEAFFGQGTRLTVV.

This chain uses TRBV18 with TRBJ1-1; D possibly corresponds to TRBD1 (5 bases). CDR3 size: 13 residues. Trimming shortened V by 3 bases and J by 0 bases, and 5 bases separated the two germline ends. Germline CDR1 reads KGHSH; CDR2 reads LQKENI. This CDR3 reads CASSPTVNTEAFF. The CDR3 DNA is TGTGCCAGCTCACCGACAGTGAACACTGAAGCTTTCTTT.

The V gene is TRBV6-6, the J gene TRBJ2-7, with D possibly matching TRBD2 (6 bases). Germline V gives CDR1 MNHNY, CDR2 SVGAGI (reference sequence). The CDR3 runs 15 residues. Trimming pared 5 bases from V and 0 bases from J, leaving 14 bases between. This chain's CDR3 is CASSLPSGSSYEQYF. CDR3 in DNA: TGTGCCAGCAGTCTCCCTTCCGGGAGCTCCTACGAGCAGTACTTC.

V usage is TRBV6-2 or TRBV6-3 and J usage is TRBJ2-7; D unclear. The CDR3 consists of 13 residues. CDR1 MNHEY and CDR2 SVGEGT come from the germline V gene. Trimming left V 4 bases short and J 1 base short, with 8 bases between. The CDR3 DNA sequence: TGTGCCAGCAGTTCGATAGAATCCTACGAGCAGTACTTC. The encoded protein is CASSSIESYEQYF.

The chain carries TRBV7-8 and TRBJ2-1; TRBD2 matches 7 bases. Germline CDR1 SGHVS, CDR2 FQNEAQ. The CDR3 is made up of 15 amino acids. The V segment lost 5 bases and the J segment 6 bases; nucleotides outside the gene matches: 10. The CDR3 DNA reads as TGTGCCAGCAGCCACGACGGACTAGGGGCCAATGAGCAGTTCTTC. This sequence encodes CASSHDGLGANEQFF.

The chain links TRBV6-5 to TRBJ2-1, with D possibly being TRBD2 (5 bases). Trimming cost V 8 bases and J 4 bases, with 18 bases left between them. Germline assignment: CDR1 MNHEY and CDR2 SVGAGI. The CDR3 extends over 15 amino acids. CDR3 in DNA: TGTGCCAGCGGGCGAATTGATCGGGGATACAATGAGCAGTTCTTC. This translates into CASGRIDRGYNEQFF.

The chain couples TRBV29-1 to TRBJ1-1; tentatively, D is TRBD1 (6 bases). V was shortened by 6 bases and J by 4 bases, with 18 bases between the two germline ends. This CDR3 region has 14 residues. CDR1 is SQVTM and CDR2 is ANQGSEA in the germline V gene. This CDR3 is CSVRGGGRGTEAFF. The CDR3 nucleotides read TGCAGCGTCCGTGGGGGGGGGCGCGGCACTGAAGCTTTCTTT.